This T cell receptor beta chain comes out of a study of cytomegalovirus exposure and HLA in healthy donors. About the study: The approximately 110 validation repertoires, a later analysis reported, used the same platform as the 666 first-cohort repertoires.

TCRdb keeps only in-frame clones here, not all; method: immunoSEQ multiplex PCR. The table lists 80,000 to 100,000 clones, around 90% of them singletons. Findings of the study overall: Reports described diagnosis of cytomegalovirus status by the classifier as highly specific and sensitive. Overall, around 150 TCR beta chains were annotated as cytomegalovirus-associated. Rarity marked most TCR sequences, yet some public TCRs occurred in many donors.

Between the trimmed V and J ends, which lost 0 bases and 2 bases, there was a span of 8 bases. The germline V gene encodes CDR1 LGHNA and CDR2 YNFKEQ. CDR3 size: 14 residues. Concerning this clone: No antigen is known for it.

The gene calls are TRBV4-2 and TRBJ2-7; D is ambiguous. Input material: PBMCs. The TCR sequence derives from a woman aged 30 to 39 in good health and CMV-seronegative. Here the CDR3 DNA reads TGTGCCAGCAGCCAAGATAGCACAACCTACGAGCAGTACTTC. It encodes CASSQDSTTYEQYF.